The TCR beta chain described here comes from a study of blood T cells in healthy people across ages. Study in general: Using template switching, researchers captured about one barcoded beta molecule for each two T cells.

Trimming pared 5 bases from V and 3 bases from J, leaving 13 bases between. Germline CDR1 DFQATT, CDR2 SNEGSKA (reference sequence). The CDR3 covers 13 residues. With a J-beta primer mix and a sample-barcoded 5' primer, a second PCR ran about 6 to 11 cycles. Every cDNA was tagged by a template-switch adaptor with 12 random nucleotides. TCRdb itself ran the 5' RACE reads through MiXCR, one entry per CDR3 protein. This table holds some 1.8 million distinct CDR3 sequences, about two fifths found once. The source is a human donor in good health. Sequences were obtained from blood. The rearrangement joins TRBV20-1 to TRBJ1-1; D is unclear. The CDR3 DNA is TGCAGTGCTCTCAGCCCAGCGGACACTGAAGCTTTCTTT. This translates into CSALSPADTEAFF.